The clone carrying this T cell receptor (beta chain) has ten or more counts. TCRdb called the RT-PCR reads again in MiXCR, with one record for every CDR3 protein. The sample yields around 520,000 distinct CDR3 sequences, 12% seen once. The sample comes from a study of response to subunit inactivated influenza vaccine. Germline CDR1 SQVTM, CDR2 ANQGSEA. The V gene end was trimmed by 1 base and the J gene end by 2 bases; junction bases not matched to a gene: 5. The length of the CDR3 is 14 residues. This chain joins TRBV29-1 and TRBJ2-7; 7 positions match TRBD1. The sequence derives from a middle-aged man who received an inactivated influenza vaccine. The sample was PBMCs from blood, taken on the day of vaccination. The CDR3 here is CSVEGGQSPYEQYF. In nucleotides, the CDR3 is TGCAGCGTTGAAGGGGGACAGTCACCCTACGAGCAGTACTTC.